The sequence of this T cell receptor beta chain was determined in a study of blood T cell repertoires in COVID-19 (dated by TCRdb to 2020 to 2022). At the level of the whole study: Samples covering the acute and convalescent phases of COVID-19 were provided by collaborators in the United States, Italy and Spain. The prospective study material was composed of cDNA or gDNA derived from T cells, B-cell-depleted T cells, or PBMCs. Deeply sampled blood TCRbeta repertoires from subjects exposed to, actively infected with, or recovered from COVID-19 were included in the dataset. A freely available public database, intended as a resource for researchers studying the immune response to SARS-CoV-2, is where the repertoires were released. Samples were obtained from the ongoing ImmuneRACE study (first 160 participants) and from 950 to 1,500 subjects provided by 6 global collaborators. Sample metadata almost always included a de-identified subject ID, COVID-19 status, age in years and sex. HLA class I and class II types, where available, came from metadata supplied by the sample provider rather than from assay-based typing. General findings and caveats noted by the study authors: Clinical and demographic metadata were provided uncurated, with the amount varying by source and participant.

Each collaborating institution followed its own protocols to collect whole blood in K2EDTA tubes. For TCRbeta analysis, collaborators shipped samples in one of three forms: frozen whole blood, isolated PBMCs, or DNA extracted from either of those sample types. Inclusive of the bounding cysteine and phenylalanine, the CDR3 is 11 residues long. The only DNA kept is the CDR3, 33 bases in frame from the first base. From a lookup of the germline V gene (reference sequence), CDR1 and CDR2 are LNHDA and SQIVND. The immunoSEQ Assay, a bias-controlled multiplex PCR, was used to amplify TCRbeta CDR3 regions from genomic DNA. In the authors' own workflow: The number of nucleated cells in each sample was estimated from the amplification of reference gene primers within the assay. To quantify the absolute abundance of each unique TCRbeta CDR3 rearrangement, sequence reads were collapsed and filtered. For each sample, productive Simpson clonality was calculated by taking the square root of Simpson's diversity index across productive rearrangements. This is the immuneACCESS table as TCRdb keeps it, with only in-frame sequences that have V and J called. A part of the clones is gone; compared with another copy, unresolved V genes explain less than half, and the rest is unexplained. The V and J calls and clone size come from that table; D and trimming were worked out from the DNA. For this sample there are 50,000 to 60,000 clones; around nine tenths appear just once. The top ten clones comprise about 28% of the sample.

This clone was detected only a few times. It lacks a known antigen. No base qualities exist here, and no much larger clone lies one base off it. This receptor chain uses TRBV19 and TRBJ1-5; the D gene is possibly TRBD1, with 5 bases matching. Material for sequencing was peripheral blood. This receptor was obtained from a human donor in a cohort sampled during active COVID-19. Here is the DNA: TGTACAGAACAGGACAATCAGCCCCAGCATTTT. This is translated as CTEQDNQPQHF.